What follows is one TCR beta chain and its context. Its target is not known. Sequence at one end of the junction differs from germline and may be a read error. Authors' analysis steps: Variation in CDR3 across clinicopathological groups served as the basis for constructing a distant-metastasis classifier in papillary thyroid cancer. TCRdb called clones again from the PCR reads with MiXCR. These V and J calls derive from TCRdb rather than the authors' analysis. The sample contains over 9,000 clones, around 30% of which appear only once. CDR1 SGHRS and CDR2 YFSETQ come from the germline V gene. The CDR3 consists of 16 residues. This sample is drawn from a study of metastatic and nonmetastatic thyroid tumors. Looking at the study overall: Peripheral blood and tumor or nodule samples from malignant and benign thyroid patients were compared. Findings of the study overall: Malignant thyroid tumors reportedly had TCR beta diversity that was significantly higher than in benign nodules, in blood and tumor.

All patients were treatment-naive before thyroid surgery. The sequence came from a male donor with papillary thyroid cancer or a benign thyroid nodule (not recorded which). Some clones in this sample may be carry-over from other donors' samples. The gene calls are TRBV5-1 and TRBJ2-2; TRBD2 is a possible D gene (7 bases). Material: adjacent normal tissue. The CDR3 coding sequence is TGCGCCAGCAGCAAGGACCGGGGGGCGTTGACCGGGGAGCTTTTTTTT. This encodes CASSKDRGALTGELFF.